A selection of T cell receptor beta chains follows, all from one sample in a study of OX40 agonist ivuxolimab in advanced cancers. Clones were read by immunoSEQ multiplex PCR, and TCRdb kept only the in-frame ones, dropping some. The repertoire consists of about 16,000 clones, with around 83% occurring once and the leading ten covering approximately 0.74%. The sample here was CD4+ or CD8+ T cells sorted from blood, taken in a trial of the OX40 agonist ivuxolimab. These receptors all stem from an adult with an advanced solid tumor such as melanoma, head and neck, liver or kidney cancer. Each CDR3 is given without its conserved first and last residue. Fields, in order: V gene, D gene, J gene, CDR3 protein. D genes are given only for firm matches.

v_gene: TRBV7-2
d_gene: -
j_gene: TRBJ2-5
CDR3aa: ASSLGGQGAMIQY

v_gene: TRBV5-1
d_gene: -
j_gene: TRBJ2-2
CDR3aa: ASSLATGPNTGELF

v_gene: TRBV29-1
d_gene: TRBD2
j_gene: TRBJ2-1
CDR3aa: SVPSRGGVGRREQF

v_gene: TRBV29-1
d_gene: -
j_gene: TRBJ2-2
CDR3aa: SVGGMDTGELF

v_gene: TRBV5-1
d_gene: -
j_gene: TRBJ2-5
CDR3aa: ASSLGGRETQY

v_gene: TRBV10-3
d_gene: -
j_gene: TRBJ2-1
CDR3aa: AISEPLGSGSYNEQF

v_gene: TRBV19
d_gene: TRBD1
j_gene: TRBJ2-5
CDR3aa: ASSMGTGWTQY

v_gene: TRBV27
d_gene: TRBD1
j_gene: TRBJ1-5
CDR3aa: ASSPGQGRHSNQPQH

v_gene: TRBV6-1
d_gene: TRBD1
j_gene: TRBJ1-1
CDR3aa: ASSDNRGTEAF

v_gene: TRBV6-1
d_gene: -
j_gene: TRBJ2-7
CDR3aa: ASNTGNQSPGY

v_gene: TRBV29-1
d_gene: TRBD2
j_gene: TRBJ2-7
CDR3aa: SVSGGLSEQY

v_gene: TRBV6-6
d_gene: -
j_gene: TRBJ2-5
CDR3aa: ASSYASNGETQY

v_gene: TRBV7-9
d_gene: -
j_gene: TRBJ2-5
CDR3aa: ASSLMIQDQETQY

v_gene: TRBV6-5
d_gene: TRBD1
j_gene: TRBJ2-1
CDR3aa: ASSSGGEQF

v_gene: TRBV9
d_gene: -
j_gene: TRBJ2-7
CDR3aa: ASSAYSWQGITYEQY

v_gene: TRBV10-3
d_gene: -
j_gene: TRBJ1-3
CDR3aa: AISEGRGGSGNTIY

v_gene: TRBV19
d_gene: TRBD2
j_gene: TRBJ2-1
CDR3aa: ASSILMAGGSYNEQF

v_gene: TRBV4-1
d_gene: TRBD1
j_gene: TRBJ1-5
CDR3aa: ASSQGQGPSPQH

v_gene: TRBV6-5
d_gene: -
j_gene: TRBJ1-1
CDR3aa: ASTFRGDTEAF

v_gene: TRBV5-6
d_gene: -
j_gene: TRBJ2-1
CDR3aa: ASSFAGTYNEQF

v_gene: TRBV20-1
d_gene: -
j_gene: TRBJ1-2
CDR3aa: SASPGYT

v_gene: TRBV6-5
d_gene: -
j_gene: TRBJ1-1
CDR3aa: ASSRGTQGEAF

v_gene: TRBV11-3
d_gene: TRBD2
j_gene: TRBJ2-7
CDR3aa: ASSFSSGYEQY

v_gene: TRBV6-6
d_gene: TRBD1
j_gene: TRBJ1-2
CDR3aa: ASSQPGQGAVGYT

v_gene: TRBV30
d_gene: TRBD2
j_gene: TRBJ2-1
CDR3aa: AWSILAGGFNEQF

v_gene: TRBV4-2
d_gene: TRBD2
j_gene: TRBJ2-3
CDR3aa: ASSQTRGLGLPDTQY

v_gene: TRBV10-3
d_gene: TRBD2
j_gene: TRBJ2-7
CDR3aa: AIRKTSGGAYEQY

v_gene: TRBV5-4
d_gene: TRBD1
j_gene: TRBJ2-7
CDR3aa: ASSLGQGVTYEQY

v_gene: TRBV6-4
d_gene: TRBD1
j_gene: TRBJ1-5
CDR3aa: ASSGNFRGPRYQPQH

v_gene: TRBV25-1
d_gene: -
j_gene: TRBJ1-5
CDR3aa: ASRANQPQH

v_gene: TRBV11-2
d_gene: TRBD2
j_gene: TRBJ2-5
CDR3aa: ASSLEGAGAETQY

v_gene: TRBV6-1
d_gene: TRBD1
j_gene: TRBJ2-5
CDR3aa: ASRQGAQETQY

v_gene: TRBV30
d_gene: -
j_gene: TRBJ1-4
CDR3aa: AWSVGGAQEKLF

v_gene: TRBV6-5
d_gene: TRBD1
j_gene: TRBJ2-7
CDR3aa: ASKGQGRNEQY

v_gene: TRBV7-3
d_gene: -
j_gene: TRBJ2-5
CDR3aa: ASSLGVGTQY

v_gene: TRBV5-1
d_gene: -
j_gene: TRBJ2-3
CDR3aa: ASSSNAGGDTQY

v_gene: TRBV15
d_gene: -
j_gene: TRBJ1-2
CDR3aa: ATSRAGAGGNLNYGYT

v_gene: TRBV4-1
d_gene: -
j_gene: TRBJ2-3
CDR3aa: ASSQESPPNSDTQY

v_gene: TRBV5-1
d_gene: -
j_gene: TRBJ1-2
CDR3aa: ASSLNGQPNYGYT

v_gene: TRBV18
d_gene: TRBD1
j_gene: TRBJ2-5
CDR3aa: ASSHATGAGETQY

v_gene: TRBV7-9
d_gene: TRBD1
j_gene: TRBJ2-7
CDR3aa: ASSGGTGFMGPQYEQY

v_gene: TRBV6-1
d_gene: -
j_gene: TRBJ2-7
CDR3aa: ASSQASGHEQY

v_gene: TRBV6-1
d_gene: TRBD2
j_gene: TRBJ2-7
CDR3aa: ASKWGGDRYEQY

v_gene: TRBV30
d_gene: -
j_gene: TRBJ2-3
CDR3aa: AWSVVNTQY

v_gene: TRBV5-1
d_gene: -
j_gene: TRBJ1-1
CDR3aa: ASSRGADTEAF

v_gene: TRBV18
d_gene: -
j_gene: TRBJ1-5
CDR3aa: ASSPPGREHNQPQH

v_gene: TRBV10-3
d_gene: TRBD1
j_gene: TRBJ2-1
CDR3aa: AISGDRTLVNEQF

v_gene: TRBV5-1
d_gene: -
j_gene: TRBJ2-1
CDR3aa: ASSLDGQINEQF

v_gene: TRBV7-9
d_gene: -
j_gene: TRBJ2-7
CDR3aa: ASSLAFRLSEQY

v_gene: TRBV19
d_gene: TRBD1
j_gene: TRBJ1-5
CDR3aa: ASSITGDQPQH

v_gene: TRBV11-3
d_gene: -
j_gene: TRBJ2-2
CDR3aa: ASSQGGPIGGELF

v_gene: TRBV14
d_gene: TRBD1
j_gene: TRBJ2-1
CDR3aa: ASSQASGTGFGEQF

v_gene: TRBV30
d_gene: -
j_gene: TRBJ1-3
CDR3aa: AWSAYSRSGNTIY

v_gene: TRBV9
d_gene: -
j_gene: TRBJ2-3
CDR3aa: ASSQMTGDTDTQY

v_gene: TRBV29-1
d_gene: -
j_gene: TRBJ1-5
CDR3aa: SAGLNNQPQH

v_gene: TRBV4-1
d_gene: -
j_gene: TRBJ1-1
CDR3aa: ASSQERRGGGYNTEAF

v_gene: TRBV18
d_gene: -
j_gene: TRBJ1-5
CDR3aa: ASSRDTKYNQPQH

v_gene: TRBV25-1
d_gene: -
j_gene: TRBJ1-5
CDR3aa: ASSGQPNQPQH

v_gene: TRBV5-1
d_gene: -
j_gene: TRBJ1-1
CDR3aa: ASSRGENTEAF

v_gene: TRBV14
d_gene: -
j_gene: TRBJ2-3
CDR3aa: ASSPSLAPATDTQY